The text below deals with one T cell receptor beta chain. Which antigen it targets is not known. No base-level quality is on record; no much larger clone is a single base apart. The time point tag for this specimen amounts to: after anti-PD-1 therapy. The tumor biopsies were site-matched, meaning the biopsies were taken from the same primary tumor before and after PD-1 blockade. For bulk TCRbeta sequencing, genomic DNA was extracted from tumor biopsies or peripheral blood, and input amounts ranged from roughly 616 ng to 6,004 ng. Leftover biopsy material went through bulk TCRbeta sequencing, with the goal of boosting sensitivity for rare clonotypes relative to single-cell TCR sequencing. All patients had histologically proven advanced or metastatic basal or squamous cell carcinoma and were poor candidates for surgical resection. Of the approximately ten patients making up the basal cell carcinoma cohort, roughly eight underwent bulk tumor TCR sequencing. Fresh biopsies were taken from the primary tumor site, and part of the biopsy material was kept in RNAlater for exome and bulk TCR sequencing.

These data come from a study of T cells in tumors after PD-1 blockade (dated by TCRdb to between 2018 and 2020). Notes on the research overall: Prior checkpoint blockade, systemic immunosuppressant use, and recent radiotherapy or other anti-cancer therapy within 4 weeks were grounds for patient exclusion. The study performed paired single-cell RNA and TCR sequencing on site-matched tumors from BCC or SCC patients before and after anti-PD-1 therapy. Some patients also continued taking vismodegib 150 mg daily during anti-PD-1 treatment. RECIST version 1.1 was used to evaluate clinical response. An average of about 28,000 TCR templates (range about 554-100,000) and 6,000 to 6,500 unique clonotypes was obtained for tumor samples, roughly 20-fold deeper than single-cell TCR sequencing. Pembrolizumab 200 mg every 3 weeks or cemiplimab 350 mg every 2 weeks was administered to patients. Overall study results and their limits: Most exhausted CD8+ clones that expanded after therapy were novel clonotypes not detected before treatment, suggesting clonal replacement instead of reinvigoration of pre-existing clones. Where the novel T cell clones came from was not identified, and possible sources could include lymphoid organs or rare unexpanded clones inside the tumor or in the tumor periphery. About 41% of tumor TCR clonotypes were detected in blood, and some novel exhausted tumor clones were observed in pre-treatment blood, which was taken as suggesting peripheral recruitment. Clonal replacement was seen only when comparing pre- and post-treatment samples and not when comparing two pre-treatment samples, which argues against artifacts from biopsy timing or location.

The immunoSEQ platform was used to carry out deep TCRbeta sequencing. The authors' analysis ran thus. Only productive rearrangements were exported from the immunoSEQ Analyzer for further analysis. Clones with significant expansion or contraction between timepoints were called with a two-sided binomial test at Bonferroni-corrected P below 0.01. Bulk TCRbeta clonotypes were assigned T cell phenotypes by matching to single-cell RNA+TCR-seq clones sharing the same TCRbeta sequence. Using bulk TCR sequencing data, clone enrichment in tumor was calculated by dividing a clone's tumor frequency by the same clone's PBMC frequency. GLIPH was used to sort TCRs into specificity groups, which are clusters of distinct TCRs that likely recognize common antigens through shared CDR3 motifs. TCRdb obtained this table from immuneACCESS and retained in-frame rearrangements with V and J assigned. These tables miss some clones; where compared with another copy, unresolved V genes account for less than half of the shortfall, and the remainder is unexplained. V, J and clone size reflect that table, while D and trimming were determined from the DNA. The table for this sample lists roughly 9,300 clones; 55% to 75% of them were counted only once. 3.5% to 5.5% of the sample is in the top ten clones.

The trim is 2 bases for V and 7 bases for J, with a gap of 12 bases between the germline ends. From cysteine to phenylalanine, the CDR3 is 15 amino acids long. The sequence is cut down to CDR3 DNA, 45 bases in frame from base 1. For CDR1 and CDR2, the germline V gene lists MGHDK and SYGVNS. Sequenced material: tumor tissue, taken after anti-PD-1 treatment. The sequence was obtained from a human donor with basal cell carcinoma. The rearrangement joined TRBV25-1 to TRBJ1-6; TRBD1 is perhaps the D gene, given 5 matching bases. Here is the DNA: TGTGCCAGCAGTGAAGGGTTGGCAGGGAATTCACCCCTCCACTTT. Translated, this is CASSEGLAGNSPLHF.